The sequence of this T cell receptor (beta chain) was determined in a study of beta chain features in type 1 diabetes. V dropped 6 bases and J dropped 2 bases, with 14 bases sitting between them. The CDR3 is made up of 14 amino acids. Germline V gene sequence: CDR1 SGHRS, CDR2 YFSETQ. A remark on this clone: Its cognate antigen is unknown.

Study results and limitations: TCRB CDR3 length was moderately but significantly reduced in all four CD4+ subsets of Type 1 diabetes patients. For cells with high TCR expression, cDNA sequencing could yield over-representation. Type 1 diabetes patients showed fewer insertions and more deletions at VDJ junctions.

Each of the CD4+ naive, central memory, regulatory and stem cell-like memory populations was sorted via CD45RO/CCR7/CD25/CD127/CD95/CD27. Expressed TCRB transcripts got sequenced, as all isolated RNA was reverse transcribed. Sequencing used immunoSEQ multiplex PCR; TCRdb keeps in-frame clones, though not all of them. The repertoire holds more than 150,000 clones, with approximately 8.7% as singletons. The rearrangement links TRBV5-1 to TRBJ1-1; D is unclear. The sequence was collected from a woman younger than 45 with type 1 diabetes. Sequencing input: central memory CD4+ T cells from blood. The CDR3 DNA reads TGCGCCAGCACCCTAGGAACGGTCAACACTGAAGCTTTCTTT. It translates to CASTLGTVNTEAFF.